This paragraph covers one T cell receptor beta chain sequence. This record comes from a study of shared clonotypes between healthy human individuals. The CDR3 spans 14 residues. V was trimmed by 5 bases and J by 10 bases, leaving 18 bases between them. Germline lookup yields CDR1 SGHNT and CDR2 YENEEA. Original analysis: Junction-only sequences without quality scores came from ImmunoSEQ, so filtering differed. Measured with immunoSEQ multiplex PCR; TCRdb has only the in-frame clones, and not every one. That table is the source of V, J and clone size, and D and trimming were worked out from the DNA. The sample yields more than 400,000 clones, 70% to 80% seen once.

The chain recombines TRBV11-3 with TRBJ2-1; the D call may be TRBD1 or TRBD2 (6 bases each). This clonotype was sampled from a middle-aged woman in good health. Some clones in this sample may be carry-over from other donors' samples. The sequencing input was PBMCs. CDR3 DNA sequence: TGTGCCAGCAGCCCTAGAAGGGGGGCCGGGGAGCAGTTCTTC. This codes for CASSPRRGAGEQFF.